A selection of T cell receptor beta chains follows, all from one sample in a study of shared clonotypes between healthy human individuals. The data were produced by immunoSEQ multiplex PCR, yet TCRdb's version contains in-frame clones alone and is incomplete. The sample consists of more than 500,000 clones, 95% of them appearing once. Material: naive CD8+ T cells sorted from blood. The receptors were gathered from a woman between 25 and 40 years old in good health. Each CDR3 is given with its conserved first and last residue. The D gene is left open where the match is weak. The size field is filled for only some rows; it gives once, few, many or a size class.

d_gene,v_gene,abundance,j_gene,CDR3nt,CDR3aa
-,TRBV5-4,-,TRBJ1-1,TGTGCCAGCAGCTTCAGGGGCATGAACACTGAAGCTTTCTTT,CASSFRGMNTEAFF
-,TRBV5-1,-,TRBJ2-7,TGCGCCAGCAGCTCTCCGGGCTACGAGCAGTACTTC,CASSSPGYEQYF
-,TRBV23-1,-,TRBJ2-1,TGCGCCAGCAGTCAATCGAGTGGGGGTACAAGATACAATGAGCAGTTCTTC,CASSQSSGGTRYNEQFF
TRBD1,TRBV27,-,TRBJ2-7,TGTGCCAGCAGGACAGGGATGGGCGAGCAGTACTTC,CASRTGMGEQYF
-,TRBV9,-,TRBJ2-1,TGTGCCAGCAGCGCTAGGGGGGGTGATGAGCAGTTCTTC,CASSARGGDEQFF
TRBD2,TRBV27,-,TRBJ2-1,TGTGCCAGCAGCCAGAGACTAGCTTACAATGAGCAGTTCTTC,CASSQRLAYNEQFF
-,TRBV28,-,TRBJ1-1,TGTGCCAGCAGTTTAACCAGGGTGGACACTGAAGCTTTCTTT,CASSLTRVDTEAFF
-,TRBV5-4,-,TRBJ2-7,TGTGCCAGCAGCCCCGCTCTGGCAGCAGAATCCCTCCCCGGGTACGAGCAGTACTTC,CASSPALAAESLPGYEQYF
-,TRBV5-4,-,TRBJ2-2,TGTGCCGGCGTCGAGGAGGCCGGGGAGCTGTTTTTT,CAGVEEAGELFF
TRBD2,TRBV2,-,TRBJ2-7,TGTGCCAGCAGTGAAGGACTAGCGGGGGTTTACGAGCAGTACTTC,CASSEGLAGVYEQYF
-,TRBV29-1,-,TRBJ2-1,TGCAGCGTGCAAAATACCAACTACAATGAGCAGTTCTTC,CSVQNTNYNEQFF
-,TRBV4-1,-,TRBJ2-5,TGCGCCAGCAGCCAAGATCTGTCAGGCTGGCAGACCCAGTACTTC,CASSQDLSGWQTQYF
-,TRBV2,-,TRBJ2-7,TGTGCCAGCAGTGAGGGCAACGAGCAGTACTTC,CASSEGNEQYF
-,TRBV9,-,TRBJ1-1,TGTGCCAGCAGCGTAGAGGGGGGGGTTGGAGGGGACACTGAAGCTTTCTTT,CASSVEGGVGGDTEAFF
-,TRBV13,-,TRBJ2-5,TGTGCCAGCAGCTTTAGCGGAGGGGGGGTAGAGACCCAGTACTTC,CASSFSGGGVETQYF
TRBD2,TRBV5-4,-,TRBJ2-7,TGTGCCAGCAGCTCGGGACTAGCGGGAGTCGGCGAGCAGTACTTC,CASSSGLAGVGEQYF
TRBD2,TRBV4-2,-,TRBJ2-1,TGTGCCAGCAGCCAAACGCCGCGACTAGCGGGAGATGAGCAGTTCTTC,CASSQTPRLAGDEQFF
TRBD2,TRBV27,-,TRBJ2-2,TGTGCCAGCTCCGACCGACTAGCGACGAACACCGGGGAGCTGTTTTTT,CASSDRLATNTGELFF
-,TRBV27,-,TRBJ2-5,TGTGCCAGCAGTTTATCGCCCCGAGTGGGAGAGTTCCAGCAAGAGACCCAGTACTTC,CASSLSPRVGEFQQETQYF
TRBD1,TRBV7-9,-,TRBJ2-7,TGTGCCAGCAGCCACCCTTCTTCCGACAGGGTCTACGAGCAGTACTTC,CASSHPSSDRVYEQYF
-,TRBV7-9,-,TRBJ1-4,TGTGCCAGCAGAAGCGGGGGTGAAAAACTGTTTTTT,CASRSGGEKLFF
-,TRBV5-4,once,TRBJ1-6,TGTGCCAGCAGCTCGACTGTGAGCAATTCACCCCTCCACTTT,CASSSTVSNSPLHF
-,TRBV20-1,few,TRBJ1-1,TGCAGTGGAAGTGAAGCTTTCTTT,CSGSEAFF